The next 20 T cell receptor beta chains were all read from a single sample in a study of blood T cells in healthy people across ages. The authors ran a second PCR of 7 to 11 cycles using a sample-barcoded 5' primer and a J-beta primer mix. TCRdb reanalysed the 5' RACE reads using MiXCR and keeps one entry per CDR3 protein. This sample carries some 700,000 distinct CDR3 sequences, approximately 39% of them seen once, and the ten largest clones take less than 25%. Sequences were obtained from blood. These receptors all stem from a woman between 55 and 75 years old in good health.

The gene calls are TRBV4-3 and TRBJ1-2; D is unclear. In germline, CDR1 is LGHNA, CDR2 YSLEER. With 4 bases removed from V and 0 bases from J, the gap between germline ends came to 12 bases. The CDR3 is made up of 15 amino acids. CDR3 sequence: CASSLGQTPNYGYTF. The CDR3 DNA is TGCGCCAGCAGCCTAGGCCAGACACCTAACTATGGCTACACCTTC.

The chain has TRBV20-1 and TRBJ1-2; 8 nucleotides agree with TRBD1. The CDR3 spans 14 residues. V lost 5 bases, J lost 5 bases, and 10 bases stayed unmatched. Germline-derived CDR1 and CDR2 are DFQATT and SNEGSKA (reference sequence). The CDR3: CSAETGVGRYGYTF. The CDR3 region has the DNA TGCAGTGCTGAGACAGGGGTTGGTCGGTATGGCTACACCTTC.

This chain links TRBV29-1 with TRBJ2-1, with D tentatively TRBD2 (7 bases). CDR1 SQVTM and CDR2 ANQGSEA come from the germline V gene. V was trimmed by 4 bases and J by 3 bases, leaving 16 bases between them. The CDR3 totals 15 residues. The CDR3 DNA sequence: TGCAGCGTTGCAGAGGGGGGGGGTTTCTACAATGAGCAGTTCTTC. Amino acid sequence: CSVAEGGGFYNEQFF.

As to this clonotype: A much more abundant neighbour one base away suggests this may be a read error. The chain joins TRBV5-8 to TRBJ2-5; no reliable D call. The CDR3 loop spans 12 amino acids. CDR1 is SGHTS and CDR2 is YDEGEE in the germline V gene. The CDR3 coding sequence is TGTGCCAGCAACTTGCACCAAGAGACCCAGTACTTC. Translation gives CASNLHQETQYF.

This clonotype was seen a handful of times. V and J are TRBV7-3 and TRBJ2-1; TRBD1 agrees at 9 bases. Germline loops: CDR1 SGHTA, CDR2 FQGTGA. Trimming cost V 2 bases and J 7 bases; bases outside gene matches: 6. CDR3 length: 15 residues. Here the CDR3 reads CASSLGVGQGNEQFF. The CDR3 region has the DNA TGTGCCAGCAGCTTAGGTGTTGGACAGGGGAATGAGCAGTTCTTC.

This clonotype was found many times. The rearrangement uses TRBV15 and TRBJ1-2; possibly TRBD1 for D (6 bases). Germline V lookup: CDR1 LNHNV, CDR2 YYDKDF (reference sequence). This CDR3 has 14 residues. Trimming removed 6 bases from V and 4 bases from J, with 15 bases in between. The DNA of the CDR3 is TGTGCCACCAGTCAGAGGGGGGAGCTCTATGGCTACACCTTC. Translating gives CATSQRGELYGYTF. The variable domain in full, completed from reference TRBV15 and TRBJ1-2, reads DAMVIQNPRYQVTQFGKPVTLSCSQTLNHNVMYWYQQKSSQAPKLLFHYYDKDFNNEADTPDNFQSRRPNTSFCFLDIRSPGLGDTAMYLCATSQRGELYGYTFGSGTRLTVV.

The chain combines TRBV10-3 with TRBJ2-1; 11 bases align to TRBD1. V dropped 3 bases and J dropped 8; count of bases not matched to a gene: 6. Germline values: CDR1 ENHRY, CDR2 SYGVKD. This CDR3 is 15 amino acids long. The CDR3 loop is CAISDTGTGGYEQFF. The CDR3 region has the DNA TGTGCCATCAGTGACACCGGGACAGGGGGGTATGAGCAGTTCTTC.

The chain uses TRBV12-5 and TRBJ2-1, with D hard to call. The length of the CDR3 is 16 residues. The germline V gene has CDR1 LGHNT and CDR2 FRNRAP. V was clipped by 2 bases and J by 4 bases, with 15 bases between them. The CDR3 is CASGLSTVTPYNEQFF. The CDR3 DNA reads as TGTGCTAGTGGTTTGTCCACAGTAACCCCATACAATGAGCAGTTCTTC.

The chain is built from TRBV2 and TRBJ1-4; possibly TRBD1 for D (6 bases). V was shortened by 6 bases and J by 7 bases, with 18 bases between the two germline ends. CDR3 length equals 15 residues. Per germline, CDR1 SNHLY and CDR2 FYNNEI. The CDR3 loop reads CASRNRAKTIEKLFF. For the CDR3, the DNA is TGTGCCAGCAGGAACAGGGCTAAGACAATTGAAAAACTGTTTTTT.

The rearrangement joins TRBV5-1 to TRBJ2-5; a weak D match, TRBD2 (6 bases). This CDR3 is 13 amino acids long. Germline lookup yields CDR1 SGHRS and CDR2 YFSETQ. V was trimmed by 4 bases and J by 5 bases, leaving 12 bases between them. Here the CDR3 reads CASSPTSLETQYF. Written as DNA, the CDR3 is TGCGCCAGCAGCCCCACTAGCTTGGAGACCCAGTACTTC.

This clonotype was observed a few times. The V and J genes are TRBV2 and TRBJ2-7; D may match TRBD1 or TRBD2 (5 bases each). Germline CDR1 is SNHLY and CDR2 is FYNNEI. The CDR3 has 13 amino acids. Deletions cut 9 bases from V and 0 bases from J, with 12 bases between. CDR3 DNA: TGTGCCAGGGGGGACGTGACCTCCTACGAGCAGTACTTC. This encodes CARGDVTSYEQYF.

The chain is built from TRBV12-3 or TRBV12-4 and TRBJ2-7; 8 nucleotides line up with TRBD2. The J segment lost 7 bases and the V segment lost 8 bases, leaving 10 bases of the junction unmatched. The CDR3 sequence is 13 residues long. CDR3 region: CASDRAGGSEQYF. The CDR3 DNA is TGTGCCAGCGATCGTGCGGGAGGCAGTGAGCAGTACTTC.

This sequence joins TRBV20-1 and TRBJ2-1; 9 bases match TRBD1. This CDR3 contains 14 residues. The V and J ends lost 3 bases and 4 bases, in that order; junction bases with no gene match: 4. CDR1 DFQATT and CDR2 SNEGSKA come from the germline V gene (reference sequence). The CDR3 sequence is CSARTGGRYNEQFF. The CDR3 region has the DNA TGCAGTGCTAGGACAGGGGGGAGGTACAATGAGCAGTTCTTC.

V usage is TRBV5-1 and J usage is TRBJ2-5, with 12 bases aligning to TRBD2. The CDR3 consists of 16 residues. After removal of 2 bases from V and 11 bases from J, the junction contained 13 bases not matched to a gene. Per the germline V gene, CDR1 is SGHRS and CDR2 is YFSETQ. The chain's CDR3 is CASSFYGTSGSSEQYF. The CDR3 DNA reads TGCGCCAGCAGCTTCTATGGGACTAGCGGGTCGAGTGAGCAGTACTTC.

This clonotype was counted a few times. CDR3 DNA: TGTGCCAGCAGCTTATCTCCGGGAGGCCCACAAGAGACCCAGTACTTC. Its protein is CASSLSPGGPQETQYF. V usage is TRBV7-3 and J usage is TRBJ2-5, with 7 bases lining up with TRBD2. After removal of 2 bases from V and 2 bases from J, the junction contained 8 bases not matched to a gene. The CDR3 runs to 16 residues. Germline loops: CDR1 SGHTA, CDR2 FQGTGA.

The rearrangement links TRBV6-5 to TRBJ2-1; 7 bases match TRBD2. The CDR3 extends over 17 amino acids. Germline trimming cut 0 bases from V and 0 bases from J; bases unmatched to any gene: 5. Germline values: CDR1 MNHEY, CDR2 SVGAGI. CDR3 in amino acids: CASSYSSPSGSYNEQFF. CDR3 sequence (DNA): TGTGCCAGCAGTTACTCGTCCCCTAGCGGCTCCTACAATGAGCAGTTCTTC.

The table lists this clonotype with a few counts. This rearrangement joins TRBV11-1 to TRBJ1-2; D call uncertain. The V gene lost 0 bases and the J gene lost 8 bases, with 13 bases spanning the gap. Per germline, CDR1 SGHAT and CDR2 FQDESV (reference sequence). CDR3 length equals 14 residues. The CDR3 sequence is CASSLAGSKGGYTF. For the CDR3, the DNA is TGTGCCAGCAGCTTAGCTGGGTCCAAAGGAGGCTACACCTTC.

The chain is built from TRBV20-1 and TRBJ2-1, with 8 bases aligning to TRBD2. CDR3 length: 15 residues. V shed 0 bases, J shed 2 bases, and the junction held 3 bases outside the gene matches. Germline CDR1 DFQATT, CDR2 SNEGSKA (reference sequence). CDR3 in DNA: TGCAGTGCTAGAGACGGGGGGGCCGCCTACAATGAGCAGTTCTTC. It yields the protein CSARDGGAAYNEQFF.

The chain couples TRBV10-3 to TRBJ1-5; D call uncertain. Germline CDR1 and CDR2: ENHRY and SYGVKD. Trimming took 1 base from V and 2 from J, leaving 18 bases between them. This CDR3 has 18 residues. Here the CDR3 reads CAISELAGGGSGNQPQHF. For the CDR3, the DNA is TGTGCCATCAGTGAGTTGGCAGGTGGAGGCAGTGGCAATCAGCCCCAGCATTTT.

This clonotype has more than one count but fewer than ten. The rearrangement links TRBV7-2 to TRBJ2-3; D possibly uses TRBD1 or TRBD2 (5 bases each). V shed 3 bases and J shed 0 bases, with 10 bases lying between them. The CDR3 sequence is 15 residues long. Germline-derived CDR1 and CDR2 are SGHTA and FQGNSA. CDR3 loop: CASSFGTASTDTQYF. The CDR3 DNA reads TGTGCCAGCAGCTTCGGGACGGCGAGCACAGATACGCAGTATTTT.